Listed here is a single T cell receptor (beta chain). The antigen remains undetermined. The CDR3 runs to 18 residues. CDR1 is MNHEY and CDR2 is SMNVEV in the germline V gene (reference sequence). V was clipped by 4 bases and J by 5 bases; unmatched bases: 14. The sample originates from a study of cytomegalovirus exposure and HLA in healthy donors. With 60 Vbeta and 13 Jbeta primers, the PCR was carried out. Per the original methods: A later analysis counted roughly 74 million unique TCR beta chains, about 10 million shared. Some clones are missing from TCRdb's copy, which holds only in-frame ones; the method was immunoSEQ multiplex PCR. Clonal size and the V and J genes are those of that table, whereas D and trimming came from the DNA. The sample records roughly 180,000 clones, less than 85% being singletons. Study-level results: Among immune exposure information, only CMV serostatus was available.

This rearrangement joins TRBV27 to TRBJ2-5; 12 positions agree with TRBD2. Specimen: PBMCs. This receptor was taken from a boy younger than 10 in good health and CMV-seronegative. In DNA, the CDR3 is TGTGCCAGCAGTTCCCCTTCTAGCGGGGGGGCCGAAGGGGAGACCCAGTACTTC. It is translated as CASSSPSSGGAEGETQYF.